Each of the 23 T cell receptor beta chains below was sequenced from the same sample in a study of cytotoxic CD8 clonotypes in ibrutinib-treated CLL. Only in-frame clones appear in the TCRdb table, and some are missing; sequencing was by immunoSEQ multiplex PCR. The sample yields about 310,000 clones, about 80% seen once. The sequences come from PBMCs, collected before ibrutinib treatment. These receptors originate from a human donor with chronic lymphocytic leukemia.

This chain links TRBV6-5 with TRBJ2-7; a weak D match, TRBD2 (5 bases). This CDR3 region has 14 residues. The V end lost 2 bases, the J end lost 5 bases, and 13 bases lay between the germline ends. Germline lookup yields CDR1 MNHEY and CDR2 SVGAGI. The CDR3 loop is CASSYSVARDEQYF. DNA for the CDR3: TGTGCCAGCAGTTACAGCGTAGCGCGAGACGAGCAGTACTTC.

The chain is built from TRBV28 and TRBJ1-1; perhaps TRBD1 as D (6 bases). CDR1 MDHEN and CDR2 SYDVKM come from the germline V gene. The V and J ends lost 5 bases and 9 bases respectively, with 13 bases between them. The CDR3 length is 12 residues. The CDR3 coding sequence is TGTGCCAGCAGTCCCCTCGGGGGGCAAGCTTTCTTT. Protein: CASSPLGGQAFF.

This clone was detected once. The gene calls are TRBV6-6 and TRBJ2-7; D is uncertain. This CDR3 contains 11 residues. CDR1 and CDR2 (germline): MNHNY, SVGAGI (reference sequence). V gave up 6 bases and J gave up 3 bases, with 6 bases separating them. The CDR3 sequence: CASRAIYEQYF. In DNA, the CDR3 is TGTGCCAGCAGAGCGATCTACGAGCAGTACTTC.

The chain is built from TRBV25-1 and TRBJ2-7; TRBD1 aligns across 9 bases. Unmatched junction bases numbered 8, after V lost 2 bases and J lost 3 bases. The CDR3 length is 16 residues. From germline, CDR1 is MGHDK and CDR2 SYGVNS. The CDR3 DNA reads TGTGCCAGCAGTGAACAAACAGGGGGCGCGATCTACGAGCAGTACTTC. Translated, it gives CASSEQTGGAIYEQYF.

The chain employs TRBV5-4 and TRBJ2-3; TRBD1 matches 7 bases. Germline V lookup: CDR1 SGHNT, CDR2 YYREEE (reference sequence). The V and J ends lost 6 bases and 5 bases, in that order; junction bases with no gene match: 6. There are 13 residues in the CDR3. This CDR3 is CASTTTGQDTQYF. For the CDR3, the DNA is TGTGCCAGCACCACGACAGGGCAAGATACGCAGTATTTT.

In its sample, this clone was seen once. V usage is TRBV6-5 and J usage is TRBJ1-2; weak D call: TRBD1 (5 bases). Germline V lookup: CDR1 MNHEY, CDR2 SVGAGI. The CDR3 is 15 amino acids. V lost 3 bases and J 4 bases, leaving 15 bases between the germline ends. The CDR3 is CASSYTGGFGYGYTF. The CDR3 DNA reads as TGTGCCAGCAGTTATACCGGGGGGTTTGGCTATGGCTACACCTTC.

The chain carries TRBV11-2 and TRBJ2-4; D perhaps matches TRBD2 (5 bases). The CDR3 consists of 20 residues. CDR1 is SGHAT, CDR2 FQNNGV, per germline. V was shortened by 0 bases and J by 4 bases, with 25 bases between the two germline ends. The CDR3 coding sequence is TGTGCCAGCAGCTTAGATCAGAGCCTACGACGGGAACTCGGGAAAAACATTCAGTACTTC. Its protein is CASSLDQSLRRELGKNIQYF.

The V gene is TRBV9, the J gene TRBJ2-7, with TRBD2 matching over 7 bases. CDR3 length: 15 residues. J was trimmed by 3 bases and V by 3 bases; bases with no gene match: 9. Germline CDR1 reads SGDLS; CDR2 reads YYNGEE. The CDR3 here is CASSGASSGDYEQYF. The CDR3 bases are TGTGCCAGCAGCGGAGCTTCTAGCGGAGACTACGAGCAGTACTTC. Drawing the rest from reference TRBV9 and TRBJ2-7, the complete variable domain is DSGVTQTPKHLITATGQRVTLRCSPRSGDLSVYWYQQSLDQGLQFLIQYYNGEERAKGNILERFSAQQFPDLHSELNLSSLELGDSALYFCASSGASSGDYEQYFGPGTRLTVT.

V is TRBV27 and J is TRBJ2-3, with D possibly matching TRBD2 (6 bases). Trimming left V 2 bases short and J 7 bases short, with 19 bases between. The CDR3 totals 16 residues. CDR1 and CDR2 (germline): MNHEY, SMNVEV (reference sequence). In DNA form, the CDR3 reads TGTGCCAGCAGTTTAATCTGGCTAGCTGGGACTCATACGCAGTATTTT. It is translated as CASSLIWLAGTHTQYF.

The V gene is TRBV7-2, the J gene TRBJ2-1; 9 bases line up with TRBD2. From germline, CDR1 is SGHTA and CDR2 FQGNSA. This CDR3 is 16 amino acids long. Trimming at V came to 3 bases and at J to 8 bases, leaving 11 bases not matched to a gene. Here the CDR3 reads CASSFLAVAGAYEQFF. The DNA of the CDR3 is TGTGCCAGCAGCTTTCTTGCGGTAGCGGGAGCCTATGAGCAGTTCTTC. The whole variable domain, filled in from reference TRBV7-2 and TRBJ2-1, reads GAGVSQSPSNKVTEKGKDVELRCDPISGHTALYWYRQSLGQGLEFLIYFQGNSAPDKSGLPSDRFSAERTGGSVSTLTIQRTQQEDSAVYLCASSFLAVAGAYEQFFGPGTRLTVL.

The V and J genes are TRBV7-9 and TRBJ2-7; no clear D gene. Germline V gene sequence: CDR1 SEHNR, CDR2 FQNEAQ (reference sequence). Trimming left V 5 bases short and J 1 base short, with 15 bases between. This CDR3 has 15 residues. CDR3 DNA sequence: TGTGCCAGCAGCAGGGCCTCACCAGGATCCTACGAGCAGTACTTC. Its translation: CASSRASPGSYEQYF.

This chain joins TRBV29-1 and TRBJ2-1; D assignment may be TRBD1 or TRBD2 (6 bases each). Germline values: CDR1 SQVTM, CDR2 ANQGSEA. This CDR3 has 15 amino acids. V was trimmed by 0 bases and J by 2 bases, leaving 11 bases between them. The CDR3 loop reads CSVEDPGAPYNEQFF. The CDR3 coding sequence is TGCAGCGTTGAAGATCCGGGGGCTCCCTACAATGAGCAGTTCTTC.

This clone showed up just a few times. CDR3 DNA sequence: TGTGCCAGCAGCCAGGTGACATCTTACAATGAGCAGTTCTTC. The encoded protein is CASSQVTSYNEQFF. The genes are TRBV14 and TRBJ2-1; D remains unclear. The V end lost 3 bases, the J end lost 4 bases, and 10 bases lay between the germline ends. The length of the CDR3 is 14 residues. CDR1 and CDR2 (germline): SGHDN, FVKESK.

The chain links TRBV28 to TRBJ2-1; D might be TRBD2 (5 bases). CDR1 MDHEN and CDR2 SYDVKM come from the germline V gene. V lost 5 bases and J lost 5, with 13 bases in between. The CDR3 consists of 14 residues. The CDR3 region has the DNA TGTGCCAGCAGTCCCGGGATTTTCCACAATGAGCAGTTCTTC. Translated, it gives CASSPGIFHNEQFF.

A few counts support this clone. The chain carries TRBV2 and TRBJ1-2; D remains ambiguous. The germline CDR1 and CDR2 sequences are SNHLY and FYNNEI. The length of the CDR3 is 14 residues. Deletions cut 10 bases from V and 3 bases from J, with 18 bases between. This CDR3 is CATRAVNGDYGYTF. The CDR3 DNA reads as TGTGCCACCCGGGCTGTAAATGGGGACTATGGCTACACCTTC.

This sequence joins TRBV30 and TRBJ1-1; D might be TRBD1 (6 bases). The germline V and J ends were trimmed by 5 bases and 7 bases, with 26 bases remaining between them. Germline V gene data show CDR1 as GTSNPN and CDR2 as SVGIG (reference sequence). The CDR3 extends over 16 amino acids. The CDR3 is CAWSESQGMVLYEAFF. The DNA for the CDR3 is TGTGCCTGGTCGGAGTCCCAGGGGATGGTCCTCTATGAAGCTTTCTTT.

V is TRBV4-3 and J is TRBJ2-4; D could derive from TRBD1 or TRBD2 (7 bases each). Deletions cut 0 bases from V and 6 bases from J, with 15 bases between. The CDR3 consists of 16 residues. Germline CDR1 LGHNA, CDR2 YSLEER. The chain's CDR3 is CASSQDRGGGGNIQYF. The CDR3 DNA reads TGCGCCAGCAGCCAAGACAGGGGGGGCGGCGGAAACATTCAGTACTTC.

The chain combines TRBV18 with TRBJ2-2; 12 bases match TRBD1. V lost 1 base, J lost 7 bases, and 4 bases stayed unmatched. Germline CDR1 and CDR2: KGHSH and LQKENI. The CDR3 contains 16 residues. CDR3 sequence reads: CASSPLGQGAVGELFF. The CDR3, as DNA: TGTGCCAGCTCACCACTGGGACAGGGGGCCGTCGGGGAGCTGTTTTTT.

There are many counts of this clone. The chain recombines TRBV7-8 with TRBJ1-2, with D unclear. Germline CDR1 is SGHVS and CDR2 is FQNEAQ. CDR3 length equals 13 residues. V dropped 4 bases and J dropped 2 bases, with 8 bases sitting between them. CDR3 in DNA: TGTGCCAGCAGCTCACAAGTAAACTATGGCTACACCTTC. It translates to CASSSQVNYGYTF.

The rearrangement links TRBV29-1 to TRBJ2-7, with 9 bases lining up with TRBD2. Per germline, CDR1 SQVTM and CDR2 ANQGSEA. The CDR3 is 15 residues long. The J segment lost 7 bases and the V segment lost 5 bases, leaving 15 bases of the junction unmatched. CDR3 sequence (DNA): TGCAGCGTTATTTCTTCAGCCGCGGGGGGGGATGAGCAGTACTTC. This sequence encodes CSVISSAAGGDEQYF.

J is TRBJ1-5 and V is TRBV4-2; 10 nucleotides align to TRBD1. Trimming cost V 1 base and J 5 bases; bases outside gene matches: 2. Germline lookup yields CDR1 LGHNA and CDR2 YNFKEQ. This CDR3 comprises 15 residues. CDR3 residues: CASSQGQGAYQPQHF. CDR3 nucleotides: TGTGCCAGCAGCCAAGGACAGGGGGCATATCAGCCCCAGCATTTT.

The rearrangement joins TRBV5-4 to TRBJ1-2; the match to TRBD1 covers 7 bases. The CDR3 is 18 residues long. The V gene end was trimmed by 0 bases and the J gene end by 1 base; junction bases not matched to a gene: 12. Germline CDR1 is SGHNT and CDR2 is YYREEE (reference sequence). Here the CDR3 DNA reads TGTGCCAGCAGCTTGGACACACTAACAGGGGTATTTAACTATGGCTACACCTTC. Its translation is CASSLDTLTGVFNYGYTF.

CDR3 DNA: TGTGCCAGCAGTGACCTGGACATACCCACAGATACGCAGTATTTT. It specifies CASSDLDIPTDTQYF. The V call is TRBV6-1, the J call TRBJ2-3; a possible D gene is TRBD1 (5 bases). The CDR3 sequence is 15 residues long. V lost 3 bases and J 2 bases, leaving 12 bases between the germline ends. CDR1 is MNHNS, CDR2 SASEGT, per germline.